These 13 T cell receptor beta chains came from one sample sequenced in a study of T and B cells in COVID-19 patients. TRB rearrangements were amplified by multiplex PCR with BIOMED2 TRB-A/B primers. TCRdb re-called the multiplex PCR reads with MiXCR, one entry per CDR3 protein. The sample has about 15,000 distinct CDR3 sequences, 25% to 30% seen once; the top ten hold 3.1%. Blood genomic DNA input for TRB amplification was 250-500 ng. What was sequenced was blood. The source of these receptors is a human donor who had recovered from COVID-19.

The rearrangement joins TRBV5-1 to TRBJ2-5; D is possibly TRBD1 (5 bases). This CDR3 spans 12 amino acids. Germline CDR1 is SGHRS and CDR2 is YFSETQ. Trimming cost V 0 bases and J 8 bases, with 8 bases left between them. The CDR3 DNA reads TGCGCCAGCAGCTTGGTGCAGGGAACCCAGTACTTC. Its translation is CASSLVQGTQYF.

This clonotype was counted between two and nine times. The V call is TRBV5-1, the J call TRBJ2-7; possible D gene TRBD1, 5 bases. V lost 3 bases to trimming and J lost 3 bases, with 10 bases between them. Germline values: CDR1 SGHRS, CDR2 YFSETQ. This CDR3 is 13 amino acids long. The CDR3 nucleotides are TGCGCCAGCAGCTCGGACAACGACTACGAGCAGTACTTC. Protein: CASSSDNDYEQYF.

The chain's CDR3 is CASSRGHGGSGRASGTQYF. In DNA form, the CDR3 reads TGTGCCAGCAGCCGCGGACACGGGGGAAGCGGGAGGGCCTCGGGTACGCAGTATTTT. The genes are TRBV6-5 and TRBJ2-3; 10 bases align to TRBD2. In germline, CDR1 is MNHEY, CDR2 SVGAGI. V trimming: 6 bases; J trimming: 8 bases; junction bases outside the gene matches: 23. This CDR3 has 19 residues.

The V and J genes are TRBV5-1 and TRBJ1-1, with D possibly TRBD1 on 6 matching bases. The V end lost 3 bases, the J end lost 1 base, and 13 bases lay between the germline ends. CDR1 is SGHRS, CDR2 YFSETQ, per germline. The CDR3 spans 15 residues. The CDR3: CASSSSGTRNTEAFF. In DNA form, the CDR3 reads TGCGCCAGCAGCTCATCCGGGACAAGGAACACTGAAGCTTTCTTT.

V and J are TRBV19 and TRBJ2-2; 11 bases align to TRBD1. The V gene's germline CDR1 is LNHDA and CDR2 SQIVND (reference sequence). The CDR3 is 15 residues long. V dropped 6 bases and J dropped 6; count of bases not matched to a gene: 6. CDR3 residues: CASSRGTGGSGELFF. The CDR3 DNA reads as TGTGCCAGTAGCCGCGGGACAGGGGGATCCGGGGAGCTGTTTTTT.

This clonotype has at least ten counts. The chain uses TRBV19 and TRBJ2-7; D unresolved. Germline loops: CDR1 LNHDA, CDR2 SQIVND (reference sequence). Trimming left V 6 bases short and J 3 bases short, with 12 bases between. The length of the CDR3 is 13 residues. The CDR3 nucleotides read TGTGCCAGTAGGTCCGGGCCCCGCTACGAGCAGTACTTC. Encoded protein: CASRSGPRYEQYF. The variable domain in full, with the rest retrieved from reference TRBV19 and TRBJ2-7, is DGGITQSPKYLFRKEGQNVTLSCEQNLNHDAMYWYRQDPGQGLRLIYYSQIVNDFQKGDIAEGYSVSREKKESFPLTVTSAQKNPTAFYLCASRSGPRYEQYFGPGTRLTVT.

V usage is TRBV7-9 and J usage is TRBJ2-5; D gene unclear. Trimming took 5 bases from V and 5 from J, leaving 21 bases between them. The germline CDR1 and CDR2 sequences are SEHNR and FQNEAQ (reference sequence). This CDR3 has 16 residues. The CDR3: CASSPPPTGLKETQYF. In DNA form, the CDR3 reads TGTGCCAGCAGCCCACCGCCAACCGGTCTTAAGGAGACCCAGTACTTC. The full variable domain, with the rest looked up from reference TRBV7-9 and TRBJ2-5, is DTGVSQNPRHKITKRGQNVTFRCDPISEHNRLYWYRQTLGQGPEFLTYFQNEAQLEKSRLLSDRFSAERPKGSFSTLEIQRTEQGDSAMYLCASSPPPTGLKETQYFGPGTRLLVL.

This CDR3 reads CASSYSLDTTPSYGYTF. CDR3 DNA: TGTGCCAGCAGTTACTCGTTAGACACCACCCCCAGCTATGGCTACACCTTC. The chain links TRBV6-5 to TRBJ1-2; no clear D. The CDR3 contains 17 residues. Germline V gene sequence: CDR1 MNHEY, CDR2 SVGAGI. V lost 0 bases and J lost 4, with 18 bases in between.

Here the CDR3 reads CASSFAGVGGYTF. The CDR3 DNA sequence: TGTGCCAGCAGTTTTGCAGGGGTCGGGGGCTACACCTTC. The chain recombines TRBV12-3 or TRBV12-4 with TRBJ1-2; TRBD1 might be the D (6 bases). This CDR3 has 13 residues. V lost 3 bases to trimming and J lost 8 bases, with 13 bases between them.

This sequence joins TRBV20-1 and TRBJ2-2; TRBD2 agrees at 12 bases. V lost 8 bases and J lost 8; bases outside the gene matches: 9. Germline V gene sequence: CDR1 DFQATT, CDR2 SNEGSKA (reference sequence). This CDR3 has 14 amino acids. The chain's CDR3 is CSPRLAGESGELFF. CDR3 nucleotides: TGCAGTCCCCGACTAGCGGGAGAATCGGGGGAGCTGTTTTTT.

The V gene is TRBV6-1, the J gene TRBJ1-1; tentative D call: TRBD1 (5 bases). Germline V lookup: CDR1 MNHNS, CDR2 SASEGT. V lost 1 base and J lost 0, with 9 bases in between. This CDR3 spans 15 amino acids. The CDR3 DNA sequence: TGTGCCAGCAGTGAAGGGGGCAGTCTGAACACTGAAGCTTTCTTT. Protein sequence: CASSEGGSLNTEAFF.

The V gene is TRBV15, the J gene TRBJ2-5; 9 positions match TRBD2. V gave up 4 bases and J gave up 3 bases; unmatched junction bases: 6. From germline, CDR1 is LNHNV and CDR2 YYDKDF (reference sequence). CDR3 length equals 15 residues. The chain's CDR3 is CATSIGLAGKETQYF. The CDR3 DNA reads TGTGCCACCAGCATCGGGCTAGCGGGAAAAGAGACCCAGTACTTC.

In this sample, this clonotype turned up a few times. The chain links TRBV18 to TRBJ1-2, with no clear D. The CDR3 is 13 residues long. Trimming removed 3 bases at V and 6 bases at J, with 11 bases between. Looked up from germline, CDR1 is KGHSH and CDR2 is LQKENI. This chain's CDR3 is CASSPNSGNGYTF. CDR3 sequence (DNA): TGTGCCAGCTCACCGAATTCGGGGAATGGCTACACCTTC.